These 5 T cell receptor beta chains share one sample of origin, sequenced in a study of shared clonotypes between healthy human individuals. As defined, naive CD8 cells were CD45RO-negative and positively selected for CCR7, with terminally differentiated effector memory CD45RA+ cells excluded. The table came from immunoSEQ multiplex PCR; TCRdb's copy has only in-frame clones and leaves some out. Seen here are about 2 million clones, less than 95% observed once, and the top ten hold under 1.5%. Input material: naive CD8+ T cells sorted from blood. These receptors were collected from a man between 18 and 29 years old in good health.

This chain uses TRBV6-5 with TRBJ1-2; TRBD1 is a possible D gene (5 bases). CDR1 and CDR2 from the germline V gene are MNHEY and SVGAGI. CDR3 length equals 14 residues. Deletions cut 2 bases from V and 0 bases from J, with 7 bases between. CDR3: CASSYGGPNYGYTF. In DNA form, the CDR3 reads TGTGCCAGCAGTTACGGGGGACCTAACTATGGCTACACCTTC.

J is TRBJ2-7 and V is TRBV4-3; D is undetermined. This CDR3 is built from 14 residues. V lost 1 base and J 3 bases, leaving 10 bases between the germline ends. Per germline, CDR1 LGHNA and CDR2 YSLEER. CDR3 residues: CASSQAVSDYEQYF. The CDR3 region has the DNA TGCGCCAGCAGCCAAGCGGTTTCCGACTACGAGCAGTACTTC.

V and J are TRBV7-2 and TRBJ2-2, with D perhaps TRBD2 (6 bases). Trimming shortened V by 8 bases and J by 7 bases, and 17 bases separated the two germline ends. From germline, CDR1 is SGHTA and CDR2 FQGNSA. The CDR3 has 14 residues. CDR3 sequence: CASFTERAIGELFF. CDR3 sequence (DNA): TGTGCCAGCTTTACGGAGCGGGCCATCGGGGAGCTGTTTTTT.

Of note for this clone: Sequence at one end of the junction differs from germline and may be a read error. CDR3: CASSLSPNLAGKGTGELFF. As DNA, the CDR3 is TGTGCCAGCAGTCTATCCCCCAACCTAGCGGGCAAAGGGACCGGGGAGCTGTTTTTT. The chain combines TRBV27 with TRBJ2-2, with 8 nucleotides matching TRBD2. The germline CDR1 and CDR2 sequences are MNHEY and SMNVEV (reference sequence). This CDR3 comprises 19 residues.

The J gene is TRBJ2-7, the V gene TRBV7-2; D possibly corresponds to TRBD1 (5 bases). Germline V gene sequence: CDR1 SGHTA, CDR2 FQGNSA. With 5 bases removed from V and 4 bases from J, the gap between germline ends came to 9 bases. The CDR3 is made up of 12 amino acids. Here the CDR3 reads CASSPPGYEQYF. CDR3 nucleotide sequence: TGTGCCAGCAGCCCTCCAGGGTACGAGCAGTACTTC. Complete variable domain (other parts from reference TRBV7-2 and TRBJ2-7): GAGVSQSPSNKVTEKGKDVELRCDPISGHTALYWYRQSLGQGLEFLIYFQGNSAPDKSGLPSDRFSAERTGGSVSTLTIQRTQQEDSAVYLCASSPPGYEQYFGPGTRLTVT.